This record covers a single T cell receptor (beta chain). These data belong to a study of blood T cell repertoires in COVID-19. Study-level background: Donors in the United States, Italy and Spain gave samples during acute or convalescent COVID-19. PBMCs, B-cell-depleted T cells, or T cells were the source of the cDNA or gDNA that made up the material.

Germline CDR1 and CDR2: SGDLS and YYNGEE. Trimming took 4 bases from V and 6 from J; bases not matched to a gene: 10. The CDR3 has 15 residues. The authors' processing: The assay estimated nucleated cells by amplifying reference gene primers. This table comes from immunoSEQ multiplex PCR, and its TCRdb copy is limited to in-frame clones, with some not included. That table furnishes V, J and clone size, whereas the DNA furnished D and trimming. The profile shows 60,000 to 70,000 clones, 70% to 90% of them singletons. This receptor was taken from a woman aged 55-75 years with acute or convalescent COVID-19. V and J are TRBV9 and TRBJ2-1, with 7 positions matching TRBD2. The sample was peripheral blood. Written as DNA, the CDR3 is TGTGCCAGCAGCCCCCAGGGTGGGGGGGGCAATGAGCAGTTCTTC. Translation: CASSPQGGGGNEQFF.